A single sample is the source of the 12 T cell receptor beta chains below, sequenced in a study of Ad26.COV2.S vaccination and SARS-CoV-2 variants. Sequencing used immunoSEQ multiplex PCR; TCRdb keeps in-frame clones, though not all of them. Counted here are over 300,000 clones, 83% occurring once; the ten biggest clones make up 7.4%. Treatment: some 20 received Ad26.COV2.S at low or high dose, single or two shots; a few received placebo; per-sample allocation not given. Day 63 after the first vaccine or placebo injection was the time point for sampling. This specimen was peripheral blood, taken in a trial of Ad26.COV2.S vaccine versus placebo. Source of these receptors: a person between 18 and 65 years old who received the Ad26.COV2.S COVID-19 vaccine or a placebo.

This clone appeared a few times. The chain is built from TRBV6-6 and TRBJ1-1; D remains unclear. With 7 bases removed from V and 4 bases from J, the gap between germline ends came to 10 bases. Germline V gene sequence: CDR1 MNHNY, CDR2 SVGAGI (reference sequence). This CDR3 contains 12 residues. The CDR3 DNA sequence: TGTGCCAGCACGTGGCCTGGCACTGAAGCTTTCTTT. It yields the protein CASTWPGTEAFF.

The V and J genes are TRBV6-6 and TRBJ2-7; D possibly matches TRBD1 or TRBD2 (5 bases each). CDR3 length: 13 residues. V was trimmed by 7 bases and J by 7 bases, leaving 17 bases between them. Germline assignment: CDR1 MNHNY and CDR2 SVGAGI (reference sequence). CDR3 bases: TGTGCCAGCATCCTAATGAGGGGTGCGGAGCAGTACTTC. This codes for CASILMRGAEQYF.

The rearrangement joins TRBV14 to TRBJ1-1, with a possible D match to TRBD1 (6 bases). This CDR3 spans 16 amino acids. V was shortened by 6 bases and J by 1 base, with 18 bases between the two germline ends. CDR1 is SGHDN and CDR2 is FVKESK in the germline V gene. CDR3 sequence reads: CASSPQPGTWNTEAFF. CDR3 sequence (DNA): TGTGCCAGCAGTCCTCAGCCGGGGACATGGAACACTGAAGCTTTCTTT.

CDR3 bases: TGTGCCAGCAGCCCACAATGGGGAATCGGAGGCTACACCTTC. The encoded protein is CASSPQWGIGGYTF. This rearrangement joins TRBV14 to TRBJ1-2; unclear D gene. This CDR3 contains 14 residues. Germline CDR1 SGHDN, CDR2 FVKESK. V was pared by 4 bases and J by 8 bases, with 17 bases between.

The chain recombines TRBV19 with TRBJ1-1, with D uncertain. Germline V gene data show CDR1 as LNHDA and CDR2 as SQIVND (reference sequence). CDR3 size: 13 residues. The V end lost 0 bases, the J end lost 6 bases, and 8 bases lay between the germline ends. The CDR3 sequence: CASSIEARSEAFF. The CDR3, as DNA: TGTGCCAGTAGTATAGAGGCTAGGTCTGAAGCTTTCTTT.

Points on this clone: An end of the junction differs from the germline gene, which may be a read error. This chain uses TRBV5-4 with TRBJ2-7; D gene uncertain. This CDR3 region has 14 residues. Germline loops: CDR1 SGHNT, CDR2 YYREEE (reference sequence). In DNA form, the CDR3 reads TGTGCCAGCAGCTTGGAGAGGCAGACCTACGTGCAGTACTTC. Its translation is CASSLERQTYVQYF.

V gene TRBV5-1 combines with J gene TRBJ1-1; 10 bases line up with TRBD1. Trimming removed 0 bases from V and 6 bases from J; junction bases left unmatched: 5. Germline values: CDR1 SGHRS, CDR2 YFSETQ. The CDR3 sequence is 15 residues long. CDR3 DNA sequence: TGCGCCAGCAGCTTGGGTGACAGGGGGCACGCTGAAGCTTTCTTT. Encoded protein: CASSLGDRGHAEAFF.

This clone was counted a few times. In DNA form, the CDR3 reads TGTGCCATCAGTTCGGACAGGGGTGATAGCGGGAGGGCCCACGAGCAGTACTTC. It translates to CAISSDRGDSGRAHEQYF. This chain uses TRBV10-3 with TRBJ2-7, with TRBD2 matching over 11 bases. The CDR3 has 18 amino acids. The V segment lost 5 bases and the J segment 5 bases; nucleotides outside the gene matches: 17. CDR1 ENHRY and CDR2 SYGVKD come from the germline V gene.

V gene TRBV29-1 combines with J gene TRBJ1-1; D uncertain. Germline V gene lookup returns CDR1 SQVTM and CDR2 ANQGSEA. The CDR3 loop spans 13 amino acids. Trimming stripped 6 bases from V and 1 base from J, with 12 bases between. CDR3 protein: CSVAGLANTEAFF. CDR3 bases: TGCAGCGTGGCGGGCCTTGCGAACACTGAAGCTTTCTTT.

The V and J genes are TRBV10-1 and TRBJ2-1; TRBD2 aligns across 10 bases. V lost 2 bases, J lost 8 bases, and 6 bases stayed unmatched. Germline V CDR1 and CDR2: WNHNN, SYGVQD (reference sequence). This CDR3 has 15 residues. CDR3 nucleotide sequence: TGCGCCAGCAGTGAGGTGGCTAGCGGGAGCTATGAGCAGTTCTTC. This translates into CASSEVASGSYEQFF.

The chain uses TRBV3-1 (or the pseudogene TRBV3-2) and TRBJ1-3; 7 nucleotides line up with TRBD1. Per germline, CDR1 LGHDT and CDR2 YNNKEL (reference sequence). The CDR3 is 15 amino acids. V gave up 4 bases and J gave up 2 bases; unmatched junction bases: 5. Written as DNA, the CDR3 is TGTGCCAGCAGCCGGGGACAGCCAACTGGAAACACCATATATTTT. Its protein is CASSRGQPTGNTIYF.

This clone has just one count. CDR3 DNA sequence: TGTGCCAGCAGCTTCACAGATACGCAGTATTTT. It encodes CASSFTDTQYF. V usage is TRBV7-2 and J usage is TRBJ2-3; D ambiguous. The CDR3 length is 11 residues. V gave up 3 bases and J gave up 2 bases, with 0 bases separating them. Looked up from germline, CDR1 is SGHTA and CDR2 is FQGNSA.